This T cell receptor (beta chain) was documented in a study of technical replicates of blood from a handful of donors. Repertoires were generated with immunoSEQ multiplex PCR, while TCRdb's copy carries only in-frame clones and drops some. The table includes over 55,000 clones, around 97% detected once. This CDR3 has 14 amino acids. V lost 2 bases, J lost 0 bases, and 7 bases lay in between. The germline V gene has CDR1 SGHDT and CDR2 YYEEEE. This sequence originates from a human donor in good health. The sequenced material came from T cells isolated from PBMCs. The chain is built from TRBV5-6 and TRBJ2-3, with D perhaps TRBD1 (6 bases). CDR3 residues: CASSFTGSTDTQYF. Here the CDR3 DNA reads TGTGCCAGCAGCTTCACAGGGAGCACAGATACGCAGTATTTT.